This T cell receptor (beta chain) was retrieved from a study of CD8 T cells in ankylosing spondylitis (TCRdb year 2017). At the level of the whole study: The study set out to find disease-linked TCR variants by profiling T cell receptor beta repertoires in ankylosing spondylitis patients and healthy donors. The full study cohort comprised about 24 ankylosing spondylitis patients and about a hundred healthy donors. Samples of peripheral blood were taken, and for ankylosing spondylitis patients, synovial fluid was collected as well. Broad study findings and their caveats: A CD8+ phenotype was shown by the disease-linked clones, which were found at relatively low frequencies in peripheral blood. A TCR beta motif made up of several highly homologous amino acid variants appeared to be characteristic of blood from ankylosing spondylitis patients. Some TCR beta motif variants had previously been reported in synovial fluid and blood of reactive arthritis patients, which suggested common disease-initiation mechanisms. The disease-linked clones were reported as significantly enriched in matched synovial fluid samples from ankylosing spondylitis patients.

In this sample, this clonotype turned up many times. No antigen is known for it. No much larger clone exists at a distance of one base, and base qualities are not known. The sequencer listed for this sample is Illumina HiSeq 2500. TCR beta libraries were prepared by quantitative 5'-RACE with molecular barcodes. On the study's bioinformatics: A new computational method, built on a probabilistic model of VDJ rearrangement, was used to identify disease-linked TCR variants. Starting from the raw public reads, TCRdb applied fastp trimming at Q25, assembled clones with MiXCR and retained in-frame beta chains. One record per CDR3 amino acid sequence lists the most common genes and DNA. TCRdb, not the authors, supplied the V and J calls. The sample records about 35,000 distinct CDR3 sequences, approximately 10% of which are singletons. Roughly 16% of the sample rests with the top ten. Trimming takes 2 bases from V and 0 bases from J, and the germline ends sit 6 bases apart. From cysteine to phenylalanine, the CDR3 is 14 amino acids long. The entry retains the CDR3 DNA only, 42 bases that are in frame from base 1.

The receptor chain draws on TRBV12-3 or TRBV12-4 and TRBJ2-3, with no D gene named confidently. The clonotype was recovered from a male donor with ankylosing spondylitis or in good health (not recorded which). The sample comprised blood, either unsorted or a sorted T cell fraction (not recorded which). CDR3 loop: CASSLKTSTDTQYF. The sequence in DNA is TGTGCCAGCAGTTTAAAAACGAGCACAGATACGCAGTATTTT.